These 20 T cell receptor beta chains originate from one sample sequenced in a study of CD8 T cells in Susac syndrome. The authors reverse transcribed roughly 0.5 to 1 ug RNA with random hexamers. TCRdb redid the calling of the immunoSEQ multiplex PCR reads with MiXCR, one entry per CDR3 protein. This table holds around 130,000 distinct CDR3 sequences, 85% to 95% found once. What was sequenced was CD4+ T cells from PBMCs. Receptors originate from a human donor with multiple sclerosis.

The V and J genes are TRBV13 and TRBJ2-1; 12 bases are shared with TRBD1. Germline V gene data show CDR1 as PRHDT and CDR2 as FYEKMQ (reference sequence). The CDR3 has 15 residues. The V gene end was trimmed by 5 bases and the J gene end by 8 bases; junction bases not matched to a gene: 7. CDR3 coding DNA: TGTGCCAGCAGCCGGGACAGGGGGCGCGAGTATGAGCAGTTCTTC. Translating it yields CASSRDRGREYEQFF. Complete variable domain (other parts from reference TRBV13 and TRBJ2-1): AAGVIQSPRHLIKEKRETATLKCYPIPRHDTVYWYQQGPGQDPQFLISFYEKMQSDKGSIPDRFSAQQFSDYHSELNMSSLELGDSALYFCASSRDRGREYEQFFGPGTRLTVL.

The chain joins TRBV6-1 to TRBJ2-1; D may be TRBD1 (8 bases). Trimming left V 4 bases short and J 7 bases short, with 14 bases between. Germline values: CDR1 MNHNS, CDR2 SASEGT. The CDR3 has 14 residues. CDR3 loop: CASSVLQGGNEQFF. The CDR3 DNA follows: TGTGCCAGCAGTGTCCTACAGGGGGGGAATGAGCAGTTCTTC.

The chain uses TRBV9 and TRBJ1-1, with D unresolved. This CDR3 is 14 amino acids long. Germline loops: CDR1 SGDLS, CDR2 YYNGEE. Trimming took 0 bases from V and 4 from J, leaving 10 bases between them. The CDR3 DNA reads TGTGCCAGCAGCGTAGCGTCATATCCCACTGAAGCTTTCTTT. Translation gives CASSVASYPTEAFF.

The V call is TRBV5-1, the J call TRBJ2-7; 9 nucleotides match TRBD1. This CDR3 contains 15 residues. Germline trimming cut 3 bases from V and 4 bases from J; bases unmatched to any gene: 8. Looked up from germline, CDR1 is SGHRS and CDR2 is YFSETQ. CDR3 DNA sequence: TGCGCCAGCAGCTGGGGGGACAGGGAGGCATACGAGCAGTACTTC. Translation gives CASSWGDREAYEQYF.

The J gene is TRBJ2-5, the V gene TRBV12-3 or TRBV12-4; tentatively, D is TRBD1 (6 bases). V dropped 1 base and J dropped 4 bases, with 13 bases sitting between them. CDR3 length: 15 residues. The CDR3, as DNA: TGTGCCAGCAGTTTAGGCAGGGGTCGTGGAGAGACCCAGTACTTC. This gives the protein CASSLGRGRGETQYF.

The chain has TRBV7-2 and TRBJ2-1; no definite D call. V lost 5 bases and J 3 bases, leaving 14 bases between the germline ends. The CDR3 length is 15 residues. CDR1 and CDR2 (germline): SGHTA, FQGNSA. The CDR3 nucleotides read TGTGCCAGCAGCCTCACCCCGCTGAGCTACAATGAGCAGTTCTTC. Translating it yields CASSLTPLSYNEQFF. Based on the CDR3 plus reference TRBV7-2 and TRBJ2-1, the full variable domain is GAGVSQSPSNKVTEKGKDVELRCDPISGHTALYWYRQSLGQGLEFLIYFQGNSAPDKSGLPSDRFSAERTGGSVSTLTIQRTQQEDSAVYLCASSLTPLSYNEQFFGPGTRLTVL.

This chain joins TRBV7-9 and TRBJ1-1; D possibly corresponds to TRBD1 (6 bases). Between the trimmed V and J ends, which lost 4 bases and 2 bases, there was a span of 8 bases. CDR3 length: 13 residues. Germline V gives CDR1 SEHNR, CDR2 FQNEAQ (reference sequence). CDR3 loop: CASSSGTNTEAFF. The DNA for the CDR3 is TGTGCCAGCAGCTCGGGGACAAACACTGAAGCTTTCTTT.

The chain carries TRBV24-1 and TRBJ2-1; TRBD2 aligns across 10 bases. The J segment lost 8 bases and the V segment lost 3 bases, leaving 9 bases of the junction unmatched. This CDR3 spans 16 amino acids. CDR1 and CDR2 (germline): KGHDR, SFDVKD. CDR3 sequence reads: CATSDDTGTSVDEQFF. Written as DNA, the CDR3 is TGTGCCACCAGTGATGACACCGGGACTAGCGTCGATGAGCAGTTCTTC.

In DNA form, the CDR3 reads TGTGCCAGCAGTTTAGAGTCTGGGTCAAGGGGCTACACCTTC. This gives the protein CASSLESGSRGYTF. This chain joins TRBV12-3 or TRBV12-4 and TRBJ1-2; D unclear. The CDR3 covers 14 residues. V was pared by 1 base and J by 8 bases, with 14 bases between.

V is TRBV3-1 and J is TRBJ1-2; perhaps TRBD1 as D (6 bases). Germline CDR1 LGHDT, CDR2 YNNKEL (reference sequence). The CDR3 spans 16 residues. The V and J ends lost 1 base and 0 bases respectively, with 12 bases between them. CDR3 protein: CASSQGGHAANYGYTF. The CDR3 nucleotides read TGTGCCAGCAGCCAAGGGGGGCACGCGGCTAACTATGGCTACACCTTC.

V gene TRBV19 combines with J gene TRBJ1-5; 8 nucleotides line up with TRBD1. Per germline, CDR1 LNHDA and CDR2 SQIVND (reference sequence). The CDR3 spans 16 residues. Trimming at V came to 3 bases and at J to 3 bases, leaving 7 bases not matched to a gene. The CDR3 here is CASSIPGGADNQPQHF. The CDR3 DNA reads as TGTGCCAGTAGTATCCCAGGGGGCGCGGACAATCAGCCCCAGCATTTT.

The chain couples TRBV5-1 to TRBJ2-5; the match to TRBD2 covers 10 bases. From germline, CDR1 is SGHRS and CDR2 YFSETQ. The CDR3 has 15 residues. J was trimmed by 1 base and V by 3 bases; bases with no gene match: 3. Written as DNA, the CDR3 is TGCGCCAGCAGCTCTGGACTAGCGGCCCAAGAGACCCAGTACTTC. It codes for CASSSGLAAQETQYF.

The chain recombines TRBV9 with TRBJ1-6; D is unclear. V was shortened by 3 bases and J by 6 bases, with 10 bases between the two germline ends. The CDR3 totals 14 residues. Germline V CDR1 and CDR2: SGDLS, YYNGEE. The CDR3 loop reads CASSAGETNSPLHF. The CDR3 nucleotides read TGTGCCAGCAGCGCAGGAGAGACTAATTCACCCCTCCACTTT. The variable domain in full, with the rest retrieved from reference TRBV9 and TRBJ1-6, is DSGVTQTPKHLITATGQRVTLRCSPRSGDLSVYWYQQSLDQGLQFLIQYYNGEERAKGNILERFSAQQFPDLHSELNLSSLELGDSALYFCASSAGETNSPLHFGNGTRLTVT.

The V call is TRBV29-1, the J call TRBJ2-3; D is perhaps TRBD1 (5 bases). The CDR3 totals 13 residues. Germline CDR1 SQVTM, CDR2 ANQGSEA. Trimming removed 4 bases from V and 3 bases from J, with 11 bases in between. The CDR3 region is CSVVGRVTDTQYF. The DNA of the CDR3 is TGCAGCGTTGTTGGCAGGGTGACAGATACGCAGTATTTT.

The gene calls are TRBV4-1 and TRBJ2-7; no reliable D call. The CDR3 has 16 amino acids. The germline CDR1 and CDR2 sequences are MGHRA and YSYEKL. V lost 1 base and J lost 3, with 16 bases in between. CDR3 protein: CASSQALSDSDYEQYF. CDR3 DNA sequence: TGCGCCAGCAGCCAAGCACTCTCTGATTCCGACTACGAGCAGTACTTC.

The chain carries TRBV28 and TRBJ2-1, with 7 positions matching TRBD2. J was trimmed by 2 bases and V by 6 bases; bases with no gene match: 7. The germline V gene encodes CDR1 MDHEN and CDR2 SYDVKM. CDR3 size: 15 residues. CDR3 coding DNA: TGTGCCAGCAGACACAGCGGGGTGGCCTACAATGAGCAGTTCTTC. Protein product: CASRHSGVAYNEQFF.

This chain joins TRBV7-8 and TRBJ2-3; no reliable D call. Trimming cost V 2 bases and J 5 bases, with 17 bases left between them. CDR3 size: 16 residues. Looked up from germline, CDR1 is SGHVS and CDR2 is FQNEAQ. The chain's CDR3 is CASSLLDPGALDTQYF. The CDR3 DNA follows: TGTGCCAGCAGCTTATTGGACCCTGGAGCCCTAGATACGCAGTATTTT.

The genes are TRBV4-1 and TRBJ2-1; 15 bases are a match to TRBD2. Trimming took 1 base from V and 7 from J; bases not matched to a gene: 5. The germline CDR1 and CDR2 sequences are MGHRA and YSYEKL. The CDR3 is 17 amino acids. As DNA, the CDR3 is TGCGCCAGCAGCCAAGGGGGACTAGCGGGAGGAATTAATGAGCAGTTCTTC. It yields the protein CASSQGGLAGGINEQFF.

V is TRBV5-1 and J is TRBJ2-5; 8 bases align to TRBD2. The V gene's germline CDR1 is SGHRS and CDR2 YFSETQ. The CDR3 is 16 amino acids. Germline trimming cut 0 bases from V and 0 bases from J; bases unmatched to any gene: 4. CDR3 nucleotide sequence: TGCGCCAGCAGCTTGGGGTCACTAGCGGACCAAGAGACCCAGTACTTC. Encoded protein: CASSLGSLADQETQYF.

V and J are TRBV20-1 and TRBJ2-1; D not resolved. CDR3 length: 13 residues. Per the germline V gene, CDR1 is DFQATT and CDR2 is SNEGSKA (reference sequence). V lost 0 bases and J 2 bases, leaving 5 bases between the germline ends. This chain's CDR3 is CSARERAYNEQFF. CDR3 coding DNA: TGCAGTGCTAGAGAAAGGGCCTACAATGAGCAGTTCTTC.